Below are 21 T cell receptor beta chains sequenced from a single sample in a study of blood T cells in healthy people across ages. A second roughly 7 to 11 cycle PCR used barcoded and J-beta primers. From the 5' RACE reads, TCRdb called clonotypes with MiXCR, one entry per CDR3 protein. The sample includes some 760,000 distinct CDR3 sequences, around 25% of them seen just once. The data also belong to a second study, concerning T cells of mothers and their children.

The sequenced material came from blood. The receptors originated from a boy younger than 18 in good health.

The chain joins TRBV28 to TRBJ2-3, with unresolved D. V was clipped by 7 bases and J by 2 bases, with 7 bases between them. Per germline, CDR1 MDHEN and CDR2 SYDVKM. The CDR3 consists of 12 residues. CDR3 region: CASNGYTDTQYF. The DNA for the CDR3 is TGTGCCAGCAATGGGTACACAGATACGCAGTATTTT.

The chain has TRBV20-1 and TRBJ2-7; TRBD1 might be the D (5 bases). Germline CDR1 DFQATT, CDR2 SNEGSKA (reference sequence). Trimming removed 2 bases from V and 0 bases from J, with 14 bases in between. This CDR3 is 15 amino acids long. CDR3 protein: CSARYGRVDSYEQYF. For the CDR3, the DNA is TGCAGTGCTAGATACGGCAGGGTGGACTCCTACGAGCAGTACTTC.

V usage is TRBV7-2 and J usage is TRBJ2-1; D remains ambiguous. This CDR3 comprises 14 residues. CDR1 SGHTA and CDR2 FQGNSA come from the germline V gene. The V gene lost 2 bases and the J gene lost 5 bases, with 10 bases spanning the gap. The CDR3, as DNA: TGTGCCAGCAGCTTATTCTCCTACGACAATGAGCAGTTCTTC. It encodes CASSLFSYDNEQFF. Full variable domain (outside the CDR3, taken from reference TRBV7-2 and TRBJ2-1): GAGVSQSPSNKVTEKGKDVELRCDPISGHTALYWYRQSLGQGLEFLIYFQGNSAPDKSGLPSDRFSAERTGGSVSTLTIQRTQQEDSAVYLCASSLFSYDNEQFFGPGTRLTVL.

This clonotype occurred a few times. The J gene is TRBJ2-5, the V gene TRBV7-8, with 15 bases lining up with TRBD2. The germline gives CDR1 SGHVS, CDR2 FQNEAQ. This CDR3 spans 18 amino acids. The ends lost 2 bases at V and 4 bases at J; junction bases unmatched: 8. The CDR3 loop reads CASSLRTSGGVPGETQYF. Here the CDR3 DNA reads TGTGCCAGCAGCTTAAGGACTAGCGGGGGGGTACCGGGAGAGACCCAGTACTTC.

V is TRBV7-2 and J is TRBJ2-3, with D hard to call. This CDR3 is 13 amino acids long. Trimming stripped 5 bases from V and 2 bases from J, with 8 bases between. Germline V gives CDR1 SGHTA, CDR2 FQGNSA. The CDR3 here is CASSDLLTDTQYF. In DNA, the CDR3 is TGTGCCAGCAGCGACCTGCTCACAGATACGCAGTATTTT.

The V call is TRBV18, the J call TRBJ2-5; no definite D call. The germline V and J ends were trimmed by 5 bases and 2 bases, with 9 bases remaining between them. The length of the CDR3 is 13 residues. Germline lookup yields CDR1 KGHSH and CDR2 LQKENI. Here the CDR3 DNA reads TGTGCCAGCTCAATCAAGGGACAAGAGACCCAGTACTTC. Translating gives CASSIKGQETQYF.

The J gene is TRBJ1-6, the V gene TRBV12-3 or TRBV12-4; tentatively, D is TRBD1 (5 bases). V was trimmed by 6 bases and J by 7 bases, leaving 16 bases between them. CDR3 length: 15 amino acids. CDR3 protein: CASRGTDAGNSPLHF. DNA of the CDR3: TGTGCCAGCAGGGGGACGGATGCCGGGAATTCACCCCTCCACTTT.

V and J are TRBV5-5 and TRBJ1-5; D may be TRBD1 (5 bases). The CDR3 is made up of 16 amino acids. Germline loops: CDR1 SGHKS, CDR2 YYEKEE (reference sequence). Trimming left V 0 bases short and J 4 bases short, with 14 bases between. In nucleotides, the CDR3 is TGTGCCAGCAGCTTGGGGAGGGCGACAGCTAATCAGCCCCAGCATTTT. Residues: CASSLGRATANQPQHF.

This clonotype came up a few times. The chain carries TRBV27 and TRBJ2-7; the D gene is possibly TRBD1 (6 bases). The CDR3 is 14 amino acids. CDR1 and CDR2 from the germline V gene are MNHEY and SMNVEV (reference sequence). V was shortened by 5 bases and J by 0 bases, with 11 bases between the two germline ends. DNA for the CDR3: TGTGCCAGCAGTCCAGGACAGCCCTCCTACGAGCAGTACTTC. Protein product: CASSPGQPSYEQYF.

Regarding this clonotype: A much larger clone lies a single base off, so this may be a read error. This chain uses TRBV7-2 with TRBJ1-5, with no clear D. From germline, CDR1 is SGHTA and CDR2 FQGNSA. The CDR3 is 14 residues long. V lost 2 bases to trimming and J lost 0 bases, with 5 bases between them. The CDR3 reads CASSLTHSNQPQHF. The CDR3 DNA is TGTGCCAGCAGCTTAACACATAGCAATCAGCCCCAGCATTTT.

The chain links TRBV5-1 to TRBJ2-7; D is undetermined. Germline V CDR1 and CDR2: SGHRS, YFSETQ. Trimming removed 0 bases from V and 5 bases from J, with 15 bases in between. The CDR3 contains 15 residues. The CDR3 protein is CASSLAGLGFNEQYF. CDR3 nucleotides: TGCGCCAGCAGCTTGGCCGGTTTGGGGTTCAACGAGCAGTACTTC.

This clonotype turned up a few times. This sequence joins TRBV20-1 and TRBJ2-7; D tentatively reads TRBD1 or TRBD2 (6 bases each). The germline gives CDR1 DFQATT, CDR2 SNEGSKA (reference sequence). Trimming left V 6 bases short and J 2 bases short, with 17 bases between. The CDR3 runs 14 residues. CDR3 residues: CSAAEGGLTYEQYF. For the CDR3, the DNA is TGCAGTGCCGCCGAAGGGGGGCTCACCTACGAGCAGTACTTC.

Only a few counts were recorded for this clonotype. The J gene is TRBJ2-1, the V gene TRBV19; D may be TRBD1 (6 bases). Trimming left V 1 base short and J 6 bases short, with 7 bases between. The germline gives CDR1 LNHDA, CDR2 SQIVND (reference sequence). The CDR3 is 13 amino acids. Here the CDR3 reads CASSIGGGNEQFF. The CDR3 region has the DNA TGTGCCAGTAGTATAGGAGGGGGCAATGAGCAGTTCTTC.

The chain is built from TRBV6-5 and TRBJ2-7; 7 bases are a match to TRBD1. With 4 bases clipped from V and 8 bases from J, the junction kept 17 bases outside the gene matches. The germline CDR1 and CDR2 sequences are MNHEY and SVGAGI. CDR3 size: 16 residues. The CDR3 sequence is CASSFVSGQYPTQQYF. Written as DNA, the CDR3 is TGTGCCAGCAGTTTCGTTTCGGGACAGTATCCTACGCAGCAGTACTTC.

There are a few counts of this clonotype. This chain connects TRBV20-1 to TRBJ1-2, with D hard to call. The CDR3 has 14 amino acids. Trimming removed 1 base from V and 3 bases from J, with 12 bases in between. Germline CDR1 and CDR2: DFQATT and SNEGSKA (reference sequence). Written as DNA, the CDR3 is TGCAGTGCTAGAGTTCCTAAGGAAGACTATGGCTACACCTTC. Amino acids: CSARVPKEDYGYTF.

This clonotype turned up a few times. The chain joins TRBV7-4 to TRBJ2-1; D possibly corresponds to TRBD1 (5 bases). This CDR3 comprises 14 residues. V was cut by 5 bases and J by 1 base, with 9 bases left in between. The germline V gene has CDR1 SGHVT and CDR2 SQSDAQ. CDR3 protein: CASSTRESYNEQFF. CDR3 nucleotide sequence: TGTGCCAGCAGCACCAGGGAATCCTACAATGAGCAGTTCTTC.

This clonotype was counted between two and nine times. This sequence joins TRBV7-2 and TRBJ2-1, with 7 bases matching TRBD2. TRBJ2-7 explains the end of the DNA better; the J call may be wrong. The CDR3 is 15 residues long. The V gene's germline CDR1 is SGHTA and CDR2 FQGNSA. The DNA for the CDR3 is TGTGCCAGCAGCCCGGCGCGGCTAGCGGTCTACGAGCAGTACTTC. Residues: CASSPARLAVYEQYF.

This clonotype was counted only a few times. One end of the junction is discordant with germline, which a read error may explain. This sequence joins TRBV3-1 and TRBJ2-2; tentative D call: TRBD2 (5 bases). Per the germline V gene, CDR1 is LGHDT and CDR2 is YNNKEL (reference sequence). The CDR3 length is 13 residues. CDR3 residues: CANSRELAGELFF. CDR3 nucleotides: TGTGCCAACAGCCGGGAACTCGCCGGGGAGCTGTTTTTT.

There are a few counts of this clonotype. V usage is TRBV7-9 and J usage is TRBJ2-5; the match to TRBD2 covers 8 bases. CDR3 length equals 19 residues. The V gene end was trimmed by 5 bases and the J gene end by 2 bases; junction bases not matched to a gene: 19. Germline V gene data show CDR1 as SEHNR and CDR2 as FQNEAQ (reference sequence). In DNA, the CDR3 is TGTGCCAGCAGCGCGGGTTGGAGCGGGAGCTTCATGGGTCAAGAGACCCAGTACTTC. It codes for CASSAGWSGSFMGQETQYF.

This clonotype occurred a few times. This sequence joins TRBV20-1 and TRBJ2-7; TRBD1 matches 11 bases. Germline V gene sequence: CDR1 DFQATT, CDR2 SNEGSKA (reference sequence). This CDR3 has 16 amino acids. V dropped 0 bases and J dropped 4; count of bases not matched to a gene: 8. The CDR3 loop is CSARDSEGQGAYEQYF. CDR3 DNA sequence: TGCAGTGCTAGAGATTCGGAAGGACAGGGGGCGTACGAGCAGTACTTC.

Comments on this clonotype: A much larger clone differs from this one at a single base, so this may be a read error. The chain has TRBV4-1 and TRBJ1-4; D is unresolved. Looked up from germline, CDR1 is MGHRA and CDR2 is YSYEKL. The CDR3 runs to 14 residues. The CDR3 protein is CAGSQDGSGEKLFF. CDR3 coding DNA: TGCGCCGGCAGCCAAGATGGGTCCGGTGAAAAACTGTTTTTT.